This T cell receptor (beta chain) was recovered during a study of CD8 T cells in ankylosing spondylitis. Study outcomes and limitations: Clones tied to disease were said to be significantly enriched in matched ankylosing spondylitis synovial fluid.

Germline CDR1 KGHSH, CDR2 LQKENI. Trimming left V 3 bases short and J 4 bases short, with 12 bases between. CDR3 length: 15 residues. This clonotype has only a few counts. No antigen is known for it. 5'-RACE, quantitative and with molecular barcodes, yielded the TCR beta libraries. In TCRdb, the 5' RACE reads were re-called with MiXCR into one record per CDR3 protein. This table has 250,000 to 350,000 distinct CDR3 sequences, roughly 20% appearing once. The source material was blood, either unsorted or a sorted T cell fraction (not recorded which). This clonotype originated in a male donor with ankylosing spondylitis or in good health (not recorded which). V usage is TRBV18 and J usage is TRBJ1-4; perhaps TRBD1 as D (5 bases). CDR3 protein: CASSPRRDGNEKLFF. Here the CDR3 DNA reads TGTGCCAGCTCACCTCGCCGGGACGGTAATGAAAAACTGTTTTTT.